This is a list of T cell receptor beta chains from one sample in a study of CD8 T cells in ankylosing spondylitis. TCRdb ran MiXCR on the 5' RACE reads and lists one entry per CDR3 protein. Here the sample spans some 140,000 distinct CDR3 sequences, more than 5.5% being singletons. The specimen sequenced was blood, either unsorted or a sorted T cell fraction (not recorded which). These receptors were taken from a female donor with ankylosing spondylitis or in good health (not recorded which). Each CDR3 is given with its conserved first and last residue. The D gene is left open where the match is weak. Clone size is shown for a subset of rows, as once, few, many or a class of expanded clone.

CDR3 DNA: TGTGCCACACAGCTCAATCACTATGGCTACACCTTC; CDR3 protein: CATQLNHYGYTF; V gene: TRBV25-1; clone size: many; D gene: NA; J gene: TRBJ1-2
CDR3 DNA: TGTGCCACCAGCAGTGACAGGGTTGCTGGCTACACCTTC; CDR3 protein: CATSSDRVAGYTF; V gene: TRBV15; clone size: many; D gene: TRBD1; J gene: TRBJ1-2
CDR3 DNA: TGTGCCAGCAGCTTATTTAGGCGGGGGACTAGCGGGTTTCCCGGGGAGCTGTTTTTT; CDR3 protein: CASSLFRRGTSGFPGELFF; V gene: TRBV11-2; clone size: NA; D gene: TRBD2; J gene: TRBJ2-2
CDR3 DNA: TGTGCCAGCAGCGTAGGTGGAGGGATGGGCACTGAAGCTTTCTTT; CDR3 protein: CASSVGGGMGTEAFF; V gene: TRBV9; clone size: NA; D gene: NA; J gene: TRBJ1-1
CDR3 DNA: TGTGCCAGCAGCTTAGACAGGATAGGAGAGACCCAGTACTTC; CDR3 protein: CASSLDRIGETQYF; V gene: TRBV7-2; clone size: many; D gene: NA; J gene: TRBJ2-5
CDR3 DNA: TGCGCCAGCAGCTTGGTGGGACTCGGAAGAGGGCAAGAGACCCAGTACTTC; CDR3 protein: CASSLVGLGRGQETQYF; V gene: TRBV5-1; clone size: many; D gene: NA; J gene: TRBJ2-5
CDR3 DNA: TGTGCCAGCAGTGAATTAAGGGGAGCGGGGGCGCGGGATACGCAGTATTTT; CDR3 protein: CASSELRGAGARDTQYF; V gene: TRBV25-1; clone size: many; D gene: TRBD2; J gene: TRBJ2-3
CDR3 DNA: TGTGCCACCAGCAGAGTTAGGGGACAGATTCTTCCCTACGAGCAGTACTTC; CDR3 protein: CATSRVRGQILPYEQYF; V gene: TRBV15; clone size: many; D gene: TRBD1; J gene: TRBJ2-7
CDR3 DNA: TGTGCCAGCAGCTTAGCTTTCGGGGCACCTAACTATGGCTACACCTTC; CDR3 protein: CASSLAFGAPNYGYTF; V gene: TRBV11-1; clone size: NA; D gene: NA; J gene: TRBJ1-2
CDR3 DNA: TGCAGTGCTAGAGATCGGCCAGGGGGCGCGATGAACACTGAAGCTTTCTTT; CDR3 protein: CSARDRPGGAMNTEAFF; V gene: TRBV20-1; clone size: many; D gene: TRBD1; J gene: TRBJ1-1
CDR3 DNA: TGTGCCAGCAGTTATGACGTATACAATGAGCAGTTCTTC; CDR3 protein: CASSYDVYNEQFF; V gene: TRBV6-5; clone size: many; D gene: NA; J gene: TRBJ2-1
CDR3 DNA: TGTGCCAGCAGCCAAGATCCCTATAGCAATCAGCCCCAGCATTTT; CDR3 protein: CASSQDPYSNQPQHF; V gene: TRBV4-2; clone size: many; D gene: NA; J gene: TRBJ1-5
CDR3 DNA: TGTGCCAGCATCCAAGGGGGCAGAGATACGCAGTATTTT; CDR3 protein: CASIQGGRDTQYF; V gene: TRBV6-1; clone size: many; D gene: TRBD1; J gene: TRBJ2-3
CDR3 DNA: TGTGCCAGCAGCTTCTCTCGCCAGTCACAAGAGACCCAGTACTTC; CDR3 protein: CASSFSRQSQETQYF; V gene: TRBV5-4; clone size: NA; D gene: NA; J gene: TRBJ2-5
CDR3 DNA: TGTGCCAGCAAGGGGGGATCAGGTCAGGGGGACACTGAAGCTTTCTTT; CDR3 protein: CASKGGSGQGDTEAFF; V gene: TRBV27; clone size: NA; D gene: TRBD1; J gene: TRBJ1-1
CDR3 DNA: TGTGCCACCCAGTTAGCGGGGGAGTACAATGAGCAGTTCTTC; CDR3 protein: CATQLAGEYNEQFF; V gene: TRBV6-5; clone size: many; D gene: TRBD2; J gene: TRBJ2-1
CDR3 DNA: TGCGCCAGCAGCCCTAGCCTTTCCTACGAGCAGTACTTC; CDR3 protein: CASSPSLSYEQYF; V gene: TRBV5-1; clone size: NA; D gene: NA; J gene: TRBJ2-7
CDR3 DNA: TGTGCCAGCAGCTCAACTCGGGGACAGGGTAATGAAAAACTGTTTTTT; CDR3 protein: CASSSTRGQGNEKLFF; V gene: TRBV7-2; clone size: many; D gene: TRBD1; J gene: TRBJ1-4
CDR3 DNA: TGTGCCAGCAGCTTAGCCCAGGGGGCTGGATATTATCAGCCCCAGCATTTT; CDR3 protein: CASSLAQGAGYYQPQHF; V gene: TRBV7-9; clone size: many; D gene: TRBD1; J gene: TRBJ1-5
CDR3 DNA: TGTGCCACCAGTAGGGGAGGGGACACAGATACGCAGTATTTT; CDR3 protein: CATSRGGDTDTQYF; V gene: TRBV15; clone size: few; D gene: TRBD2; J gene: TRBJ2-3
CDR3 DNA: TGTGCCAGCAGCTTGTCAGGACAGGGGATGACTGAAGCTTTCTTT; CDR3 protein: CASSLSGQGMTEAFF; V gene: TRBV7-9; clone size: many; D gene: TRBD1; J gene: TRBJ1-1
CDR3 DNA: TGCGCCAGCAGCCAAGATGTTGGGGGCGTGCGGCATTTT; CDR3 protein: CASSQDVGGVRHF; V gene: TRBV4-3; clone size: many; D gene: NA; J gene: TRBJ1-5
CDR3 DNA: TGTGCCAGCAGTACAGGACAGGGCAATCAGCCCCAGCATTTT; CDR3 protein: CASSTGQGNQPQHF; V gene: TRBV28; clone size: many; D gene: TRBD1; J gene: TRBJ1-5
CDR3 DNA: TGTGCCAGCAGCGCGAACACTGAAGCTTTCTTT; CDR3 protein: CASSANTEAFF; V gene: TRBV6-2/TRBV6-3; clone size: many; D gene: NA; J gene: TRBJ1-1
CDR3 DNA: TGTGCCAGCAGCCGGACATTGAACACTGAAGCTTTCTTT; CDR3 protein: CASSRTLNTEAFF; V gene: TRBV7-2; clone size: NA; D gene: NA; J gene: TRBJ1-1
CDR3 DNA: TGTGCCAGCTCACGAACTCAGGGTTCCGAGCAGTACTTC; CDR3 protein: CASSRTQGSEQYF; V gene: TRBV18; clone size: many; D gene: NA; J gene: TRBJ2-7
CDR3 DNA: TGCGCCAGCAGGCAGGGGGGGGTTCTCAGCACAGATACGCAGTATTTT; CDR3 protein: CASRQGGVLSTDTQYF; V gene: TRBV5-1; clone size: many; D gene: NA; J gene: TRBJ2-3
CDR3 DNA: TGTGCCAGCAGCCAAGCGGGGGGACCAAACTACGAGCAGTACTTC; CDR3 protein: CASSQAGGPNYEQYF; V gene: TRBV3-1; clone size: NA; D gene: TRBD2; J gene: TRBJ2-7
CDR3 DNA: TGTGCCACCAGCAGAGATCGTGGGACAAAGTACTTC; CDR3 protein: CATSRDRGTKYF; V gene: TRBV15; clone size: many; D gene: NA; J gene: TRBJ2-7
CDR3 DNA: TGTGCCAGCAGACTCGGTGGGCAGCCCCAGCATTTT; CDR3 protein: CASRLGGQPQHF; V gene: TRBV12-3/TRBV12-4; clone size: many; D gene: NA; J gene: TRBJ1-5
CDR3 DNA: TGTGCCAGCACCCCGGGGGTCAGCACAGATACGCAGTATTTT; CDR3 protein: CASTPGVSTDTQYF; V gene: TRBV6-4; clone size: NA; D gene: NA; J gene: TRBJ2-3
CDR3 DNA: TGCGCCAGCAGCCAAGACCGGCTAGCCCTCAATGAGCAGTTCTTC; CDR3 protein: CASSQDRLALNEQFF; V gene: TRBV4-1; clone size: many; D gene: NA; J gene: TRBJ2-1
CDR3 DNA: TGTGCCAGCAGCGCAGGGGGGGGCACCGGGGAGCTGTTTTTT; CDR3 protein: CASSAGGGTGELFF; V gene: TRBV11-3; clone size: many; D gene: NA; J gene: TRBJ2-2
CDR3 DNA: TGTGCCAGCAGTCAATGGGGACTAGGAGTCAGTGGCTCCTACGAGCAGTACTTC; CDR3 protein: CASSQWGLGVSGSYEQYF; V gene: TRBV11-2; clone size: few; D gene: TRBD2; J gene: TRBJ2-7
CDR3 DNA: TGTGCCAGCAGCTTATCCAGGACAAGCTACACTGAAGCTTTCTTT; CDR3 protein: CASSLSRTSYTEAFF; V gene: TRBV7-2; clone size: many; D gene: NA; J gene: TRBJ1-1
CDR3 DNA: TGCAGTGCTAGACCAGCGGGGGGCAGCTACGAGCAGTACTTC; CDR3 protein: CSARPAGGSYEQYF; V gene: TRBV20-1; clone size: many; D gene: TRBD2; J gene: TRBJ2-7
CDR3 DNA: TGCAGTGCTAGCGTGGGAGATACTTACTATGGCTACACCTTC; CDR3 protein: CSASVGDTYYGYTF; V gene: TRBV20-1; clone size: NA; D gene: NA; J gene: TRBJ1-2
CDR3 DNA: TGCGCCAGCAGCTTGGCCGAGGGGCTGGGCTCCTACAATGAGCAGTTCTTC; CDR3 protein: CASSLAEGLGSYNEQFF; V gene: TRBV5-1; clone size: many; D gene: NA; J gene: TRBJ2-1
CDR3 DNA: TGTGCCAGCTCGGGGAACAATCAGCCCCAGCATTTT; CDR3 protein: CASSGNNQPQHF; V gene: TRBV2; clone size: many; D gene: NA; J gene: TRBJ1-5
CDR3 DNA: TGTGCCAGTAGTATAGTAATGGATCAGCCCCAGCATTTT; CDR3 protein: CASSIVMDQPQHF; V gene: TRBV19; clone size: NA; D gene: NA; J gene: TRBJ1-5
CDR3 DNA: TGTGCCAGCAGCGCCCAGGGGGCGCTGAGTGAGCAGTTCTTC; CDR3 protein: CASSAQGALSEQFF; V gene: TRBV9; clone size: many; D gene: TRBD1; J gene: TRBJ2-1